Listed below are T cell receptor beta chains from one sample, sequenced in a study of blood T cells in healthy people across ages. TCRdb re-analysed the 5' RACE reads in MiXCR, keeping a single row per CDR3 protein. The sample consists of about 1.1 million distinct CDR3 sequences, roughly two fifths of them appearing once. Sequencing used blood. These receptors originate from a man between 18 and 35 years old in good health. The CDR3 runs from the conserved cysteine through the conserved F or W. A D gene is named only where the DNA matches it firmly. For some rows the clone size is stated as once, few or many, or as a class when expanded; others skip it.

v_gene	j_gene	abundance	d_gene	CDR3nt	CDR3aa
TRBV4-2	TRBJ1-5	NA	TRBD1	TGTGCCAGCAGCCAAGGGACAGGGGCCGCGGGGGACAATCAGCCCCAGCATTTT	CASSQGTGAAGDNQPQHF
TRBV3-1	TRBJ1-4	few	NA	TGTGCCAGCAGCCAGTCCCCTGAAAAACTGTTTTTT	CASSQSPEKLFF
TRBV29-1	TRBJ2-3	NA	NA	TGCAGCGTTGAGTGGGGCGGAGGGACAGATACGCAGTATTTT	CSVEWGGGTDTQYF
TRBV27	TRBJ2-3	NA	NA	TGCGCCAGCAGTCTTACCCTTGAGGGGAGCACAGATACGCAGTATTTT	CASSLTLEGSTDTQYF
TRBV27	TRBJ2-1	NA	NA	TGTGCCAGCAGCCAGGGCTCCTACAATGAGCAGCTCTTC	CASSQGSYNEQLF
TRBV20-1	TRBJ1-5	NA	NA	TGCAGTGCTACGGCTGATTGGTCAGATCAGCCCCAGCATTTT	CSATADWSDQPQHF
TRBV24-1	TRBJ1-6	NA	NA	TGTGCCACCAGTTATGGGCCAGATTCACCCCTCCACTTT	CATSYGPDSPLHF
TRBV6-5	TRBJ1-2	many	TRBD1	TGTGCCAGCGGCAGGGGGACAGGGCTCTATAACTATGGCTACACCTTC	CASGRGTGLYNYGYTF
TRBV6-2/TRBV6-3	TRBJ1-5	few	TRBD1	TGTGCCAGCGGAACAGGGGCTCAGCCCCAGCATTTT	CASGTGAQPQHF
TRBV12-3/TRBV12-4	TRBJ2-1	many	NA	TGTGCCAGCAGCCCCGGGACCCAAGAAGGGCTGGATGAGCAGTTCTTC	CASSPGTQEGLDEQFF
TRBV12-3/TRBV12-4	TRBJ2-2	NA	TRBD2	TGTGCCAGCACCTTTGGGGGGGCCGGGGAGCTGTTTTTT	CASTFGGAGELFF
TRBV20-1	TRBJ2-1	NA	TRBD2	TGCAGTGCTAACCACCCACTAGCGGGGGGGCCAGGTGAGCAGTTCTTC	CSANHPLAGGPGEQFF
TRBV4-1	TRBJ1-5	NA	NA	TGCGCCAGCAGCCAAGCGTCCGGGTTGGGAAGCAATCAGCCCCAGCATTTT	CASSQASGLGSNQPQHF
TRBV12-3/TRBV12-4	TRBJ1-5	NA	NA	TGTGCCAGCAGTTTGACAGGACGGGGCTATCAGCCCCAGCATTTT	CASSLTGRGYQPQHF
TRBV30	TRBJ1-1	NA	NA	TGTGCCTGGAGTTATATAGGGAGGATGAACACTGAAGCTTTCTTT	CAWSYIGRMNTEAFF
TRBV9	TRBJ1-6	few	NA	TGTGCCAGCAGCGGCCCCAGTCCGGAATACGGCATTTCACCCCTCCACTTT	CASSGPSPEYGISPLHF
TRBV12-3/TRBV12-4	TRBJ1-3	few	TRBD1	TGTGCCAGCAGTTTAACCGGGACAGGGGTCGGAAACACCATATATTTT	CASSLTGTGVGNTIYF
TRBV12-5	TRBJ2-5	few	TRBD2	TGTGCTAGTGGTTTGGTAACGGGGACTAGCGGAAGAGAGACCCAGTACTTC	CASGLVTGTSGRETQYF
TRBV12-3/TRBV12-4	TRBJ1-1	NA	TRBD1	TGTGCCAGCAGTTTAGACCGGGACAGGGAGGCAGACGCTTTCTTT	CASSLDRDREADAFF
TRBV7-9	TRBJ1-6	NA	NA	TGTGCCAGCAGCTTCGGCAGGGACAATTCACCCCTCCACTTT	CASSFGRDNSPLHF
TRBV5-1	TRBJ1-2	NA	NA	TGCGCCAGCAGCTTGGAGATTGGACGGGTCTATGGCTACACCTTC	CASSLEIGRVYGYTF
TRBV5-6	TRBJ1-3	NA	NA	TGTGCCAGCAGCTTGGCCCCGGGGGAGAGCTCTGGAAACACCATATATTTT	CASSLAPGESSGNTIYF
TRBV7-6	TRBJ1-2	few	TRBD1	TGTGCCAGCAGCTCCGAGAGTGCGCCGACAGGGCGTTTGCGCTATGGCTACACCTTC	CASSSESAPTGRLRYGYTF
TRBV5-4	TRBJ1-1	NA	TRBD1	TGTGCCAGCAGCCCAGCACAGGGGGCAAAGGACACTGAAGCTTTCTTT	CASSPAQGAKDTEAFF
TRBV20-1	TRBJ2-3	many	TRBD1	TGCAGTGCCAATGCCGGGACAGCTTCTTCAGATACGCAGTATTTT	CSANAGTASSDTQYF
TRBV4-1	TRBJ1-2	many	NA	TGCGCCAGCAGCCAAGGTGTGGACGGCTATGGCTACACCTTC	CASSQGVDGYGYTF
TRBV7-2	TRBJ2-2	NA	NA	TGTGCCAGCAGCCCCCCCGTCGGGGAGCTGTTTTTT	CASSPPVGELFF
TRBV6-1	TRBJ2-7	few	NA	TGTGCCAGCAGTGAAGTAGGCGTTGGCGAGCAGTACTTC	CASSEVGVGEQYF
TRBV28	TRBJ1-5	few	NA	TGTGCCAGCAGTGATTCGGCCAACAATCAGCCCCAGCATTTT	CASSDSANNQPQHF
TRBV25-1	TRBJ2-3	NA	TRBD1	TGTGCCAGCAGTACCCGACAGGGGACTAGCACAGATACGCAGTATTTT	CASSTRQGTSTDTQYF
TRBV7-2	TRBJ1-5	NA	NA	TGTGCCAGCAGCTTAGCCGGGGGAAACTCTCAGCCCCAGCATTTT	CASSLAGGNSQPQHF
TRBV12-3/TRBV12-4	TRBJ2-5	few	NA	TGTGCCAGCAGGCTAACAGCAGGCTCGTCGGAGACCCAGTACTTC	CASRLTAGSSETQYF
TRBV7-9	TRBJ2-7	once	NA	TGTGCCAGCAGCTTAGTGGCTGTTGTCCCCACAGCCCGGCAAAACAATGAGCAGTACTTC	CASSLVAVVPTARQNNEQYF